The TCR beta chain described here comes from a study of CD8+ T cells in alopecia areata. Turning to the study itself: For 6 to 18 months, tofacitinib was taken, and 6 months off drug followed.

Study results and limitations: In scalp samples, resident alphabeta T cells of normal skin are also sequenced.

With respect to this clone: Its antigen is currently unknown.

The germline gives CDR1 SQVTM, CDR2 ANQGSEA. The length of the CDR3 is 17 residues. V shed 5 bases and J 0 bases; nucleotides not matched to a gene: 10. As the sequencing template, cDNA was produced by extracting RNA and reverse transcribing it. Libraries were prepared by immunoSEQ multiplex PCR; TCRdb keeps only in-frame clonotypes and omits some of them. The repertoire has roughly 250,000 clones, around two thirds of them found once; the top ten carry about 1.3%. Both peripheral blood and punch biopsies of lesional scalp skin were obtained from patients who had alopecia areata. PBMC-derived CD4+ and CD8+ T cells were sorted.

The sequence was collected from a human donor with alopecia areata. The rearrangement uses TRBV29-1 and TRBJ2-6; 7 nucleotides line up with TRBD1. Sequenced material: CD4+ T cells sorted from blood, taken at week 0. The CDR3 DNA follows: TGCAGCGTTCTACCTCCGGGACAGATCTCTGGGGCCAACGTCCTGACTTTC. Amino acids: CSVLPPGQISGANVLTF.